The 22 T cell receptor beta chains given below trace back to one sample, sequenced in a study of OX40 agonist ivuxolimab in advanced cancers. Using immunoSEQ multiplex PCR, the repertoire was profiled, and TCRdb retains in-frame clones only, with some absent. This sample has around 66,000 clones, with 80% to 95% found just once. Sample: CD4+ or CD8+ T cells sorted from blood, taken in a trial of the OX40 agonist ivuxolimab. All receptors come from an adult with an advanced solid tumor such as melanoma, head and neck, liver or kidney cancer.

V is TRBV9 and J is TRBJ2-5; D unclear. The CDR3 is made up of 11 amino acids. Looked up from germline, CDR1 is SGDLS and CDR2 is YYNGEE. Trimming stripped 3 bases from V and 3 bases from J, with 3 bases between. The CDR3 bases are TGTGCCAGCAGCGCCGAAGAGACCCAGTACTTC. Its protein is CASSAEETQYF.

V usage is TRBV6-5 and J usage is TRBJ2-7, with TRBD1 matching over 9 bases. CDR1 and CDR2 (germline): MNHEY, SVGAGI. Unmatched junction bases numbered 5, after V lost 6 bases and J lost 2 bases. The CDR3 sequence is 14 residues long. CDR3 sequence reads: CASRAGTGPYEQYF. In DNA form, the CDR3 reads TGTGCCAGCAGGGCTGGGACAGGGCCCTACGAGCAGTACTTC.

The chain employs TRBV19 and TRBJ1-1; D is uncertain. Trimming cost V 3 bases and J 5 bases, with 10 bases left between them. Germline assignment: CDR1 LNHDA and CDR2 SQIVND (reference sequence). This CDR3 comprises 13 residues. The CDR3 protein is CASSISYTTEAFF. The CDR3 DNA is TGTGCCAGTAGTATCTCTTATACGACTGAAGCTTTCTTT. Full variable domain (rest looked up from reference TRBV19 and TRBJ1-1): DGGITQSPKYLFRKEGQNVTLSCEQNLNHDAMYWYRQDPGQGLRLIYYSQIVNDFQKGDIAEGYSVSREKKESFPLTVTSAQKNPTAFYLCASSISYTTEAFFGQGTRLTVV.

In its sample, this clone was seen once. The V gene is TRBV30, the J gene TRBJ2-3; maybe TRBD2 (7 bases). The CDR3 consists of 14 residues. Per germline, CDR1 GTSNPN and CDR2 SVGIG (reference sequence). Trimming shortened V by 2 bases and J by 2 bases, and 11 bases separated the two germline ends. Here the CDR3 DNA reads TGTGCCTGGAGTTACGGGGGGCACACAGATACGCAGTATTTT. Translated, it gives CAWSYGGHTDTQYF.

J is TRBJ2-7 and V is TRBV7-6, with unresolved D. The germline V gene has CDR1 SGHVS and CDR2 FNYEAQ. V dropped 1 base and J dropped 1 base, with 8 bases sitting between them. This CDR3 has 14 amino acids. The CDR3 protein is CASSLETLSYEQYF. The DNA for the CDR3 is TGTGCCAGCAGCTTAGAGACACTTTCCTACGAGCAGTACTTC.

This chain links TRBV5-4 with TRBJ1-6, with a weak D call TRBD1 (6 bases). The CDR3 extends over 14 amino acids. Germline lookup yields CDR1 SGHNT and CDR2 YYREEE (reference sequence). The V end lost 4 bases, the J end lost 4 bases, and 9 bases lay between the germline ends. CDR3 amino acids: CASSMGHYNSPLHF. In nucleotides, the CDR3 is TGTGCCAGCAGCATGGGACATTATAATTCACCCCTCCACTTT. Looking up the rest from reference TRBV5-4 and TRBJ1-6 gives the full variable domain: ETGVTQSPTHLIKTRGQQVTLRCSSQSGHNTVSWYQQALGQGPQFIFQYYREEENGRGNFPPRFSGLQFPNYSSELNVNALELDDSALYLCASSMGHYNSPLHFGNGTRLTVT.

The gene calls are TRBV19 and TRBJ2-5, with 14 bases aligning to TRBD2. The CDR3 is 16 amino acids. The V and J ends lost 7 bases and 5 bases, in that order; junction bases with no gene match: 9. Germline-derived CDR1 and CDR2 are LNHDA and SQIVND (reference sequence). In nucleotides, the CDR3 is TGTGCCAGTACTAAGACTAGCGGGGGGGCCTGGGAGACCCAGTACTTC. The encoded protein is CASTKTSGGAWETQYF.

The genes are TRBV7-9 and TRBJ2-1; 7 bases align to TRBD2. The germline gives CDR1 SEHNR, CDR2 FQNEAQ (reference sequence). The V gene end was trimmed by 5 bases and the J gene end by 5 bases; junction bases not matched to a gene: 9. This CDR3 is built from 15 residues. The CDR3 spells CASSRLATVDNEQFF. CDR3 coding DNA: TGTGCCAGCAGCCGACTAGCAACCGTCGACAATGAGCAGTTCTTC. Looking up the rest from reference TRBV7-9 and TRBJ2-1 gives the full variable domain: DTGVSQNPRHKITKRGQNVTFRCDPISEHNRLYWYRQTLGQGPEFLTYFQNEAQLEKSRLLSDRFSAERPKGSFSTLEIQRTEQGDSAMYLCASSRLATVDNEQFFGPGTRLTVL.

This rearrangement joins TRBV6-5 to TRBJ1-2; D unclear. This CDR3 contains 16 residues. Trimming stripped 2 bases from V and 0 bases from J, with 13 bases between. CDR1 and CDR2 from the germline V gene are MNHEY and SVGAGI. CDR3: CASSYGVLEANYGYTF. CDR3 sequence (DNA): TGTGCCAGCAGTTACGGGGTCTTGGAAGCTAACTATGGCTACACCTTC.

The count of this clone is one. The CDR3 reads CATHQGSYGYTF. The CDR3 coding sequence is TGTGCCACCCATCAGGGATCCTATGGCTACACCTTC. The chain carries TRBV6-5 and TRBJ1-2; possible D gene TRBD1, 5 bases. Looked up from germline, CDR1 is MNHEY and CDR2 is SVGAGI. CDR3 size: 12 residues. V shed 10 bases and J shed 4 bases, with 13 bases lying between them.

As to this clone: Distinct nucleotide sequences in the sample also encode this CDR3. This chain joins TRBV7-9 and TRBJ1-1; D ambiguous. V was cut by 5 bases and J by 0 bases, with 7 bases left in between. The CDR3 is 13 residues long. Germline V gene data show CDR1 as SEHNR and CDR2 as FQNEAQ (reference sequence). The CDR3 sequence: CASSPTMNTEAFF. The CDR3 coding sequence is TGTGCCAGCAGCCCGACAATGAACACTGAAGCTTTCTTT.

This chain uses TRBV27 with TRBJ1-4, with D unclear. Trimming pared 2 bases from V and 4 bases from J, leaving 11 bases between. The CDR3 covers 15 residues. The germline gives CDR1 MNHEY, CDR2 SMNVEV (reference sequence). CDR3 loop: CASSLLEEHNEKLFF. For the CDR3, the DNA is TGTGCCAGCAGTTTACTTGAAGAGCATAATGAAAAACTGTTTTTT.

The chain couples TRBV7-6 to TRBJ1-1; D remains unclear. Trimming removed 1 base at V and 7 bases at J, with 4 bases between. Per germline, CDR1 SGHVS and CDR2 FNYEAQ. The CDR3 is 11 amino acids. This chain's CDR3 is CASSLGVEAFF. The CDR3 DNA is TGTGCCAGCAGCTTAGGGGTTGAAGCTTTCTTT.

The chain uses TRBV13 and TRBJ2-5; D remains unclear. This CDR3 has 14 residues. V lost 1 base and J lost 2, with 8 bases in between. From germline, CDR1 is PRHDT and CDR2 FYEKMQ (reference sequence). This CDR3 reads CASSLAPAQETQYF. In nucleotides, the CDR3 is TGTGCCAGCAGCTTAGCGCCAGCGCAAGAGACCCAGTACTTC.

The chain links TRBV6-6 to TRBJ1-4, with TRBD1 matching 10 bases. Losses at the gene ends were 5 bases for V and 8 bases for J; bases not matched to a gene: 8. The CDR3 covers 15 residues. Germline V gene lookup returns CDR1 MNHNY and CDR2 SVGAGI (reference sequence). The CDR3 bases are TGTGCCAGCAGTGGAACCGGACAGGGGGGGGAAAAACTGTTTTTT. Its protein product is CASSGTGQGGEKLFF.

The DNA of the CDR3 is TGTGCCACCAGCGGATGGACACGAGGGGGACTTGTCTATGGCTACACCTTC. Translating gives CATSGWTRGGLVYGYTF. The genes are TRBV15 and TRBJ1-2; the D gene is possibly TRBD1 (6 bases). This CDR3 has 17 amino acids. CDR1 is LNHNV, CDR2 YYDKDF, per germline (reference sequence). V dropped 5 bases and J dropped 4 bases, with 23 bases sitting between them. The whole variable domain, remainder taken from reference TRBV15 and TRBJ1-2, is DAMVIQNPRYQVTQFGKPVTLSCSQTLNHNVMYWYQQKSSQAPKLLFHYYDKDFNNEADTPDNFQSRRPNTSFCFLDIRSPGLGDTAMYLCATSGWTRGGLVYGYTFGSGTRLTVV.

CDR3: CASSRGRGKYSNQPQHF. DNA for the CDR3: TGCGCCAGCAGTCGGGGGCGGGGGAAATATAGCAATCAGCCCCAGCATTTT. The rearrangement joins TRBV23-1 to TRBJ1-5; possible D gene TRBD1, 6 bases. TRBV23-1 is labeled an ORF, and its function is uncertain. The ends were cut back, 4 bases at V and 0 bases at J, with 16 bases in the middle. CDR3 length: 17 amino acids.

The V call is TRBV6-5, the J call TRBJ2-7; 10 bases match TRBD2. The CDR3 length is 15 residues. J gave up 6 bases and V 0 bases, and 5 bases lay outside the gene matches. From germline, CDR1 is MNHEY and CDR2 SVGAGI. The CDR3 sequence is CASSYSRTSGSEQYF. The CDR3 DNA follows: TGTGCCAGCAGTTACTCGAGGACTAGCGGATCCGAGCAGTACTTC.

The chain is built from TRBV19 and TRBJ2-7, with a possible D match to TRBD1 (5 bases). This CDR3 spans 14 amino acids. V was clipped by 4 bases and J by 0 bases, with 10 bases between them. Germline values: CDR1 LNHDA, CDR2 SQIVND (reference sequence). The CDR3 spells CASSTGHSSYEQYF. DNA for the CDR3: TGTGCCAGTAGTACCGGACATAGCTCCTACGAGCAGTACTTC. The full variable domain, with the rest looked up from reference TRBV19 and TRBJ2-7, is DGGITQSPKYLFRKEGQNVTLSCEQNLNHDAMYWYRQDPGQGLRLIYYSQIVNDFQKGDIAEGYSVSREKKESFPLTVTSAQKNPTAFYLCASSTGHSSYEQYFGPGTRLTVT.

V usage is TRBV28 and J usage is TRBJ1-1; unclear D gene. The CDR3 extends over 14 amino acids. Trimming removed 6 bases at V and 0 bases at J, with 11 bases between. CDR1 is MDHEN, CDR2 SYDVKM, per germline. CDR3 protein: CASSYGGLNTEAFF. DNA for the CDR3: TGTGCCAGCAGCTATGGAGGACTGAACACTGAAGCTTTCTTT.

The chain links TRBV11-2 to TRBJ1-4; unclear D gene. This CDR3 region has 16 residues. V shed 6 bases and J shed 4 bases, with 18 bases lying between them. The germline gives CDR1 SGHAT, CDR2 FQNNGV. The CDR3 here is CASSSTAPGNNEKLFF. The DNA of the CDR3 is TGTGCCAGCAGTTCAACCGCGCCAGGCAATAATGAAAAACTGTTTTTT. The variable domain in full, completed from reference TRBV11-2 and TRBJ1-4, reads EAGVAQSPRYKIIEKRQSVAFWCNPISGHATLYWYQQILGQGPKLLIQFQNNGVVDDSQLPKDRFSAERLKGVDSTLKIQPAKLEDSAVYLCASSSTAPGNNEKLFFGSGTQLSVL.

This clone was counted once. The chain couples TRBV14 to TRBJ1-1; D uncertain. CDR1 SGHDN and CDR2 FVKESK come from the germline V gene. CDR3 length: 13 residues. Trimming removed 1 base at V and 3 bases at J, with 6 bases between. CDR3 sequence (DNA): TGTGCCAGCAGCCAAGTCGGGGACACTGAAGCTTTCTTT. It encodes CASSQVGDTEAFF.